Sequencing of this T cell receptor (beta chain) was carried out in a study of blood T cell repertoires in COVID-19. Sequenced by immunoSEQ multiplex PCR; TCRdb stores in-frame clones only, minus some. There are 200,000 to 250,000 clones in the sample; 80% to 85% occur only once, and 2% to 2.5% lies in the top ten. The CDR3 extends over 16 amino acids. Germline loops: CDR1 SGDLS, CDR2 YYNGEE. V lost 4 bases to trimming and J lost 4 bases, with 20 bases between them. The genes are TRBV9 and TRBJ1-2; D is unresolved. The TCR comes from a woman aged 60-75 years with acute or convalescent COVID-19. The sequencing input was peripheral blood. CDR3 sequence (DNA): TGTGCCAGCAGCCCCCAGGCCCCCGACGCAGGCTATGGCTACACCTTC. It encodes CASSPQAPDAGYGYTF.